This record covers a single T cell receptor (beta chain). The antigen is unknown. The ends were cut back, 3 bases at V and 4 bases at J, with 12 bases in the middle. The CDR3 length is 15 residues. Germline V gene data show CDR1 as KGHSH and CDR2 as LQKENI. These data originate in a study of human versus mouse CDR3 diversity and MHC coevolution. Study results and limitations: About 6 MHC II alleles selected the human T cells.

Naive CD4 T cells were sorted as CD45RO-negative, CD62L-positive. Measured with immunoSEQ multiplex PCR; TCRdb has only the in-frame clones, and not every one. The sample holds about 80,000 clones, roughly 93% seen once. Sequencing used naive CD4+ T cells from blood. Sample subset: CD45RO-negative CD62L-positive naive CD4 T cells. The chain carries TRBV18 and TRBJ2-2; a possible D gene is TRBD1 (5 bases). The source is a person between 25 and 70 years old in good health. The CDR3 DNA reads TGTGCCAGCTCACCTCTGGGGCAGGGCACCGGGGAGCTGTTTTTT. Translation gives CASSPLGQGTGELFF.